This record covers a single T cell receptor beta chain. Its cognate antigen is unknown. The data derive from a study of cytomegalovirus exposure and HLA in healthy donors. Overall study: Of all 398 donors who were genotyped, under 90% belonged to the Caucasian-associated ancestry cluster. Points from the study as a whole: There were 150 or so TCR beta chains listed as cytomegalovirus-associated. Published work reported that the classifier diagnosed cytomegalovirus status with high specificity and sensitivity.

PCR employed 60 Vbeta and 13 Jbeta primers. Assay: immunoSEQ multiplex PCR; the TCRdb copy retains only in-frame clones and omits some. In the table there are approximately 170,000 clones, approximately 80% of which are singletons. J was trimmed by 7 bases and V by 5 bases; bases with no gene match: 9. The CDR3 runs to 14 residues. Germline V gene sequence: CDR1 LNHDA, CDR2 SQIVND (reference sequence). The sequenced sample was PBMCs. The V gene is TRBV19, the J gene TRBJ1-1, with 8 bases fitting TRBD1. The clonotype was recovered from a woman between 35 and 50 years old in good health and CMV-seropositive. The CDR3 sequence is CASSGRDRTREAFF. The CDR3 DNA follows: TGTGCCAGTAGTGGCCGGGACAGGACTCGTGAAGCTTTCTTT.